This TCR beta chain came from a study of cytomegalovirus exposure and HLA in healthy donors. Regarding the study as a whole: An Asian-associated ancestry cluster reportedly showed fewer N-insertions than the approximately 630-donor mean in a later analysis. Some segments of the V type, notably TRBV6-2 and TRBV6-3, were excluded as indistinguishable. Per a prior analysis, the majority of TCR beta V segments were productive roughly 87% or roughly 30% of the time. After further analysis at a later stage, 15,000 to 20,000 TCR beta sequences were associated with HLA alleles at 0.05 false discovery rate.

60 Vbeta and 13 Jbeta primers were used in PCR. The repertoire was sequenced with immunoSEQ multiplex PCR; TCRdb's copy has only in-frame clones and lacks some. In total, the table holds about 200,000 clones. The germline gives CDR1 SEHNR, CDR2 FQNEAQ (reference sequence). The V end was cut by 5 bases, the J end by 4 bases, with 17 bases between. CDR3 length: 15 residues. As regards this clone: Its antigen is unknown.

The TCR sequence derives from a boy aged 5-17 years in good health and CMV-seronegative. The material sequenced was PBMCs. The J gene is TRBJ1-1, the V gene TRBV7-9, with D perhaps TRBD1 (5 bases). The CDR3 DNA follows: TGTGCCAGCAGCCTCCCAGGGCAGGGCGGCACTGAAGCTTTCTTT. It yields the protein CASSLPGQGGTEAFF.